The 15 T cell receptor beta chains in this list originate from one sample, sequenced in a study of blood T cell repertoires in COVID-19. Produced via immunoSEQ multiplex PCR; TCRdb's table is partial and in-frame only. Here the sample spans over 25,000 clones, 75% to 85% being singletons. Input material: peripheral blood. The receptor set was obtained from a man aged 55-75 years with active COVID-19.

The chain employs TRBV28 and TRBJ2-7, with 7 bases aligning to TRBD1. The CDR3 loop spans 14 amino acids. V shed 7 bases, J shed 6 bases, and the junction held 12 bases outside the gene matches. The V gene's germline CDR1 is MDHEN and CDR2 SYDVKM. As DNA, the CDR3 is TGTGCCAGCACCACGACAGGGCAGACCCTCGAGCAGTACTTC. As protein: CASTTTGQTLEQYF.

This clone has only a few counts. This chain links TRBV15 with TRBJ1-6, with D maybe TRBD1 (5 bases). Germline lookup yields CDR1 LNHNV and CDR2 YYDKDF (reference sequence). V was shortened by 0 bases and J by 7 bases, with 7 bases between the two germline ends. CDR3 length: 14 amino acids. This CDR3 reads CATSREAGNSPLHF. In DNA, the CDR3 is TGTGCCACCAGCAGAGAGGCAGGGAATTCACCCCTCCACTTT.

The chain employs TRBV6-6 and TRBJ2-5; 9 bases fit TRBD2. V lost 7 bases, J lost 5 bases, and 11 bases stayed unmatched. The CDR3 sequence is 15 residues long. Germline loops: CDR1 MNHNY, CDR2 SVGAGI (reference sequence). Here the CDR3 reads CASTLWRGGMETQYF. The DNA for the CDR3 is TGTGCCAGCACCCTATGGCGGGGGGGAATGGAGACCCAGTACTTC.

This clone was seen a handful of times. The genes are TRBV29-1 and TRBJ2-7; 16 bases match TRBD2. This CDR3 region has 16 residues. V was pared by 6 bases and J by 6 bases, with 11 bases of the junction left unmatched. Germline V gene sequence: CDR1 SQVTM, CDR2 ANQGSEA. The CDR3 coding sequence is TGCAGCGTCTCGCCCGGGACTAGCGGGAGGGCCCGCGAGCAGTACGTC. This codes for CSVSPGTSGRAREQYV.

This rearrangement joins TRBV5-1 to TRBJ2-7; 8 bases are shared with TRBD1. The germline gives CDR1 SGHRS, CDR2 YFSETQ. The CDR3 extends over 16 amino acids. V was clipped by 0 bases and J by 6 bases; unmatched bases: 11. The CDR3 sequence: CASSLGGQGMWAEQYF. The CDR3, as DNA: TGCGCCAGCAGCTTGGGCGGACAGGGAATGTGGGCCGAGCAGTACTTC.

The rearrangement links TRBV19 to TRBJ2-3, with unresolved D. Deletions cut 2 bases from V and 4 bases from J, with 4 bases between. The CDR3 runs to 12 residues. Germline V CDR1 and CDR2: LNHDA, SQIVND (reference sequence). In DNA, the CDR3 is TGTGCCAGTAGTATAAGAGCAGATACGCAGTATTTT. Residues: CASSIRADTQYF.

V gene TRBV19 combines with J gene TRBJ2-1; 12 bases are shared with TRBD2. V lost 5 bases, J lost 1 base, and 12 bases stayed unmatched. The CDR3 sequence is 19 residues long. Germline CDR1 LNHDA, CDR2 SQIVND (reference sequence). The CDR3 sequence: CASSARLAGEGDSYNEQFF. Here the CDR3 DNA reads TGTGCCAGTAGTGCCCGACTAGCGGGAGAGGGGGATTCCTACAATGAGCAGTTCTTC. Variable domain in full (rest from reference TRBV19 and TRBJ2-1): DGGITQSPKYLFRKEGQNVTLSCEQNLNHDAMYWYRQDPGQGLRLIYYSQIVNDFQKGDIAEGYSVSREKKESFPLTVTSAQKNPTAFYLCASSARLAGEGDSYNEQFFGPGTRLTVL.

The gene calls are TRBV5-5 and TRBJ1-1; weak D call: TRBD1 (5 bases). The germline V gene has CDR1 SGHKS and CDR2 YYEKEE (reference sequence). V lost 4 bases, J lost 0 bases, and 16 bases lay in between. This CDR3 region has 16 residues. Here the CDR3 reads CASSPEGATLNTEAFF. CDR3 nucleotides: TGTGCCAGCAGCCCGGAAGGGGCGACTCTGAACACTGAAGCTTTCTTT.

This clone has just a few counts. The rearrangement uses TRBV28 and TRBJ2-7; D is unclear. CDR3 length: 13 residues. Trimming stripped 5 bases from V and 3 bases from J, with 11 bases between. Germline-derived CDR1 and CDR2 are MDHEN and SYDVKM. The CDR3: CASSRRNYYEQYF. The CDR3 DNA is TGTGCCAGCAGTAGACGGAACTACTACGAGCAGTACTTC.

V is TRBV5-8 and J is TRBJ2-1; tentative D call: TRBD2 (6 bases). V was clipped by 5 bases and J by 10 bases, with 19 bases between them. The CDR3 has 14 residues. Looked up from germline, CDR1 is SGHTS and CDR2 is YDEGEE. CDR3 protein: CASRFGGAGREQFF. CDR3 coding DNA: TGTGCCAGCAGGTTCGGTGGGGCGGGAAGGGAGCAGTTCTTC.

This chain joins TRBV3-1 (or the pseudogene TRBV3-2) and TRBJ2-1; the match to TRBD2 covers 8 bases. J lost 4 bases, V lost 2 bases, and 4 bases had no gene match. Germline values: CDR1 LGHDT, CDR2 YNNKEL (reference sequence). This CDR3 spans 15 amino acids. DNA of the CDR3: TGTGCCAGCAGCCAATCGCCTAGCGGGTACAATGAGCAGTTCTTC. It yields the protein CASSQSPSGYNEQFF.

The V and J genes are TRBV12-3 or TRBV12-4 and TRBJ2-7; unclear D gene. The V gene lost 5 bases and the J gene lost 4 bases, with 6 bases spanning the gap. The CDR3 loop spans 11 amino acids. CDR3 region: CASSQKYEQYF. The CDR3, as DNA: TGTGCCAGCAGTCAGAAGTACGAGCAGTACTTC.

V usage is TRBV6-5 and J usage is TRBJ1-4, with TRBD1 as a possible D gene (6 bases). Germline CDR1 and CDR2: MNHEY and SVGAGI. V gave up 6 bases and J gave up 0 bases, with 11 bases separating them. This CDR3 comprises 15 residues. The DNA of the CDR3 is TGTGCCAGCAGCGGGGACACATCAACTAATGAAAAACTGTTTTTT. Its protein is CASSGDTSTNEKLFF.

The chain is built from TRBV9 and TRBJ2-1, with 13 bases aligning to TRBD2. This CDR3 spans 16 amino acids. Germline CDR1 is SGDLS and CDR2 is YYNGEE. V lost 0 bases and J lost 4; bases outside the gene matches: 1. The CDR3 DNA follows: TGTGCCAGCAGCGTAGGGGGACTAGCGGGGTACAATGAGCAGTTCTTC. Its protein is CASSVGGLAGYNEQFF.

This clone was recorded only once. The chain couples TRBV6-1 to TRBJ2-4; 11 bases match TRBD1. CDR3 size: 15 residues. Per germline, CDR1 MNHNS and CDR2 SASEGT. V gave up 3 bases and J gave up 7 bases; unmatched junction bases: 5. The CDR3 DNA reads TGTGCCAGCAGTGAGGGGACAGGGGGATGGAACATTCAGTACTTC. Protein product: CASSEGTGGWNIQYF.